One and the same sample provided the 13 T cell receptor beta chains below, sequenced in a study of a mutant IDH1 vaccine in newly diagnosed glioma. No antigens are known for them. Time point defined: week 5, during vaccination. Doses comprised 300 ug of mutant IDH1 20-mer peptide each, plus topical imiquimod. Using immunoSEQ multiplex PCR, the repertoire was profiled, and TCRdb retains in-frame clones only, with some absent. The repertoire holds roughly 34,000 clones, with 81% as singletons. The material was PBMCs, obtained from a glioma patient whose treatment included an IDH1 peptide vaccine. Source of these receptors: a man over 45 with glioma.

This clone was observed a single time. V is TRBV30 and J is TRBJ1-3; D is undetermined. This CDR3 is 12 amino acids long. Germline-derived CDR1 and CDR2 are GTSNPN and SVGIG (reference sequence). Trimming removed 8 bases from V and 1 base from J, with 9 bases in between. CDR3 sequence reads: CAQRQSGNTIYF. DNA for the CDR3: TGTGCCCAAAGGCAGTCTGGAAACACCATATATTTT.

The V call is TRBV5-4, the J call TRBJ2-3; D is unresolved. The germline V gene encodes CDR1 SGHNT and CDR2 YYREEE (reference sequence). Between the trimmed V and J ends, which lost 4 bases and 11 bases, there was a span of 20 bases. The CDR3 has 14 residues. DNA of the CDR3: TGTGCCAGCAGCCCGGCAGTAGCAGCTCTCCAGCAGTATTTT. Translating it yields CASSPAVAALQQYF.

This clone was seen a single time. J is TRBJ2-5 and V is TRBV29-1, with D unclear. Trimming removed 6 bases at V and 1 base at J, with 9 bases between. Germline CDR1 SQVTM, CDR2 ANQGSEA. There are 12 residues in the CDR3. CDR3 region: CSVWKGQETQYF. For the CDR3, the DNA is TGCAGCGTCTGGAAGGGCCAAGAGACCCAGTACTTC. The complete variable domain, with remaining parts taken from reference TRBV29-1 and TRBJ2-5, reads SAVISQKPSRDICQRGTSLTIQCQVDSQVTMMFWYRQQPGQSLTLIATANQGSEATYESGFVIDKFPISRPNLTFSTLTVSNMSPEDSSIYLCSVWKGQETQYFGPGTRLLVL.

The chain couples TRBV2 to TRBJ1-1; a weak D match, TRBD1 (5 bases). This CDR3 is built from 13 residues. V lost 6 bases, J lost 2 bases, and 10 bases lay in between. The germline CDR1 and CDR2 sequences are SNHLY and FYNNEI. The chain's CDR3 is CASRGDLNTEAFF. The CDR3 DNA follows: TGTGCCAGCAGGGGGGACCTAAACACTGAAGCTTTCTTT.

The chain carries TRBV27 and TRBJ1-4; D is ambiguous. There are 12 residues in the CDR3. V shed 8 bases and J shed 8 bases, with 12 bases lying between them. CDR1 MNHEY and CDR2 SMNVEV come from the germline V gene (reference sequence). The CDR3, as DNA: TGTGCCAGCGGAGGCGAGAGGGAAAAACTGTTTTTT. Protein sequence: CASGGEREKLFF.

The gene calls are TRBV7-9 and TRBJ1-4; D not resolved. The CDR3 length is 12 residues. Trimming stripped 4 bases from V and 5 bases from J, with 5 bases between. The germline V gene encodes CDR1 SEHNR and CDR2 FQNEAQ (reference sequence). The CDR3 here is CASSSLNEKLFF. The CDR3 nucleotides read TGTGCCAGCAGCTCCTTAAATGAAAAACTGTTTTTT.

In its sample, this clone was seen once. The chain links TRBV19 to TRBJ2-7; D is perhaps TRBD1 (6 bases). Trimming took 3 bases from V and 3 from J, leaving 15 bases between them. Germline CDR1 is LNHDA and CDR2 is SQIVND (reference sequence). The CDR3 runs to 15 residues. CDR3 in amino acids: CASSMSFGRGYEQYF. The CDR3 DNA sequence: TGTGCCAGTAGTATGTCTTTCGGCAGGGGCTACGAGCAGTACTTC.

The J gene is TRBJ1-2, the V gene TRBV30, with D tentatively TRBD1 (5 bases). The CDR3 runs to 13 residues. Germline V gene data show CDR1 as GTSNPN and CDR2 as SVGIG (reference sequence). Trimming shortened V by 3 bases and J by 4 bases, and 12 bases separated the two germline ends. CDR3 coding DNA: TGTGCCTGGAGCCAGGGTATTAGCTATGGCTACACCTTC. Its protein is CAWSQGISYGYTF.

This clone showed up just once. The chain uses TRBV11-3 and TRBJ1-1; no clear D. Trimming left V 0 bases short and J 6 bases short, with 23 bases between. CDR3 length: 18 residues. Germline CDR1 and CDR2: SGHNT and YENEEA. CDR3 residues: CASSLDRRRAASSPEAFF. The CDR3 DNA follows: TGTGCCAGCAGCTTAGATCGGCGGCGGGCCGCCTCGAGCCCTGAAGCTTTCTTT.

CDR3 sequence: CASSTTGGGYEQYF. Here the CDR3 DNA reads TGCGCCAGCAGCACAACAGGGGGTGGCTACGAGCAGTACTTC. The V and J genes are TRBV5-1 and TRBJ2-7; 8 bases are shared with TRBD1. This CDR3 spans 14 amino acids. The germline gives CDR1 SGHRS, CDR2 YFSETQ. The V gene end was trimmed by 4 bases and the J gene end by 3 bases; junction bases not matched to a gene: 6.

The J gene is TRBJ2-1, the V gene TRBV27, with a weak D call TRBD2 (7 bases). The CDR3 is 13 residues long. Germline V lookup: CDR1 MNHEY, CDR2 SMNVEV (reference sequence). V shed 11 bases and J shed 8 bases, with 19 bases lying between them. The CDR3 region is CAAGASPRDEQFF. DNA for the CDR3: TGTGCCGCGGGGGCATCCCCAAGGGATGAGCAGTTCTTC.

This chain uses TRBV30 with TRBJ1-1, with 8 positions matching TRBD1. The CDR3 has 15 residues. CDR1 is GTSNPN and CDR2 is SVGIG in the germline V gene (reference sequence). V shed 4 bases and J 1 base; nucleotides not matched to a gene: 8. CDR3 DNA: TGTGCCTGGAAACAACTCGGGACAGGGAACACTGAAGCTTTCTTT. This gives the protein CAWKQLGTGNTEAFF. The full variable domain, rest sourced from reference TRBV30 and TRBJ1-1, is SQTIHQWPATLVQPVGSPLSLECTVEGTSNPNLYWYRQAAGRGLQLLFYSVGIGQISSEVPQNLSASRPQDRQFILSSKKLLLSDSGFYLCAWKQLGTGNTEAFFGQGTRLTVV.

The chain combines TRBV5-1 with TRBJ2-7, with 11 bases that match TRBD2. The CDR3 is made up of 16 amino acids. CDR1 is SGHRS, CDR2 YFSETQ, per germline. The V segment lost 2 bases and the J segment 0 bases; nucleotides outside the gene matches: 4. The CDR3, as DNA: TGCGCCAGCAGCTTTACCGGGACTAGCGGCTCCTACGAGCAGTACTTC. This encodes CASSFTGTSGSYEQYF. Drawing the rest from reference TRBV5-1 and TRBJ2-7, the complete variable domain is KAGVTQTPRYLIKTRGQQVTLSCSPISGHRSVSWYQQTPGQGLQFLFEYFSETQRNKGNFPGRFSGRQFSNSRSEMNVSTLELGDSALYLCASSFTGTSGSYEQYFGPGTRLTVT.